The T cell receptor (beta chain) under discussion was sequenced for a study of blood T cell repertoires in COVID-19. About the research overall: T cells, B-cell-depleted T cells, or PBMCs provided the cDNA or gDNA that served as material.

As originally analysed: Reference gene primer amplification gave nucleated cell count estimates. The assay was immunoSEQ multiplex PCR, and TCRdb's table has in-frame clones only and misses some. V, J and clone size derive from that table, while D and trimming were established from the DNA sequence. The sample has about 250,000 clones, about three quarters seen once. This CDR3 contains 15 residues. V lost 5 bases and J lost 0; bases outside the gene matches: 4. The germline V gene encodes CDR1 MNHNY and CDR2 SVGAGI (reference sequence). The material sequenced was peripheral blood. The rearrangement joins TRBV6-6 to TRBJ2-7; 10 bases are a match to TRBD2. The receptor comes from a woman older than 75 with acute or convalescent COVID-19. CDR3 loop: CASSLAGADSYEQYF. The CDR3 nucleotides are TGTGCCAGCAGTCTAGCGGGGGCCGACTCCTACGAGCAGTACTTC.